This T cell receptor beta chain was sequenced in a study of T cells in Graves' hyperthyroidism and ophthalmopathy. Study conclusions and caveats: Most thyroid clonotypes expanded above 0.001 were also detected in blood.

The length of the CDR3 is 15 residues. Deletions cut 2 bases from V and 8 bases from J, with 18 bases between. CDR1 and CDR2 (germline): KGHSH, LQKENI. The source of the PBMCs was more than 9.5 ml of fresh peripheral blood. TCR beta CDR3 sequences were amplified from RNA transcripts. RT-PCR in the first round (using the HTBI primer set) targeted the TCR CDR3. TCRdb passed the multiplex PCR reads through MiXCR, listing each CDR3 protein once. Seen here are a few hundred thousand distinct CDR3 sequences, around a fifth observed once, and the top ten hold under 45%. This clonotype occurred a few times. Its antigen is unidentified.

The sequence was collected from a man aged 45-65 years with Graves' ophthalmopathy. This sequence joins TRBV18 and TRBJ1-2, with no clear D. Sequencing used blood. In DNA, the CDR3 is TGTGCCAGCTCACCAGAGTCGGGAAACCCAGGCGGCTACACCTTC. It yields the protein CASSPESGNPGGYTF.